This TCR beta chain is from a study of T-cell memory formation after mild COVID-19. This clonotype was detected only a few times. MiXCR, run by TCRdb on the 5' RACE reads, gives a single entry per CDR3 protein. The sample includes 400,000 to 500,000 distinct CDR3 sequences, roughly 18% seen only once; the top ten take 20% to 25%. The specimen was PBMCs or a T cell subset sorted from them (not recorded which). This TCR derives from a young man who had mild COVID-19 (a few samples of this study predate the infection). Cell type and time point are not known.

CDR3 protein: CASSYSDRGNTEAFF. The CDR3 DNA sequence: TGTGCCAGCAGTTATTCTGACCGAGGCAACACTGAAGCTTTCTTT. The V call is TRBV6-6, the J call TRBJ1-1; D gene unclear. The CDR3 is 15 residues long. The germline V gene has CDR1 MNHNY and CDR2 SVGAGI (reference sequence). The V gene lost 3 bases and the J gene lost 2 bases, with 13 bases spanning the gap.